What follows are 27 T cell receptor beta chains derived from one specimen sequenced in a study of monozygotic twins with inflammatory bowel disease. Using the 5' RACE reads, TCRdb records one entry per CDR3 protein without DNA. This repertoire comprises 150,000 to 200,000 distinct CDR3 sequences; its ten largest clones make up 7.4%. The specimen was blood. These receptors were collected from a human donor with ulcerative colitis or Crohn's disease, or a healthy co-twin of an affected twin (not recorded which).

V usage is TRBV7-2 and J usage is TRBJ2-5; no DNA is available, so the TRBD1 call from TCRdb remains unchecked. Germline CDR1 and CDR2: SGHTA and FQGNSA. The CDR3 totals 15 residues. Here the CDR3 reads CASSLWTGGLETQYF.

The chain carries TRBV29-1 and TRBJ2-5; checking the TCRdb D call of TRBD2 is not possible without DNA. The germline CDR1 and CDR2 sequences are SQVTM and ANQGSEA. CDR3 length: 14 amino acids. The CDR3 sequence: CSVEWAGTPQTQYF.

The chain couples TRBV20-1 to TRBJ2-7. Germline CDR1 is DFQATT and CDR2 is SNEGSKA (reference sequence). The CDR3 runs 14 residues. The CDR3 here is CSARDFSGFYEQYF.

The chain links TRBV5-1 to TRBJ1-1. The CDR3 is 14 amino acids. The germline CDR1 and CDR2 sequences are SGHRS and YFSETQ. CDR3 amino acids: CASRQDPNMAEAFF.

The gene calls are TRBV11-2 and TRBJ1-2. Germline CDR1 SGHAT, CDR2 FQNNGV. The length of the CDR3 is 12 residues. Here the CDR3 reads CASSDGVLGYTF.

The V and J genes are TRBV5-1 and TRBJ1-6. Looked up from germline, CDR1 is SGHRS and CDR2 is YFSETQ. There are 15 residues in the CDR3. CDR3 sequence reads: CASSPGRTENSPLHF.

V gene TRBV12-3 or TRBV12-4 combines with J gene TRBJ1-1; TCRdb proposes TRBD1, but this gene call is untestable without DNA. The CDR3 is 18 amino acids. Here the CDR3 reads CASSLAPGTGRRNTEAFF.

The rearrangement uses TRBV4-1 and TRBJ2-1; TCRdb's assignment of TRBD2 cannot be checked, as there is no DNA. The CDR3 sequence is 19 residues long. Germline CDR1 is MGHRA and CDR2 is YSYEKL. The CDR3 is CASSRLLAGGPGSYNEQFF.

The J gene is TRBJ2-5, the V gene TRBV18; TCRdb returns TRBD1, unconfirmable since there is no DNA. Germline V gives CDR1 KGHSH, CDR2 LQKENI. CDR3 length: 18 residues. The CDR3 region is CASSLQPRTGTGRETQYF. The variable domain in full, completed from reference TRBV18 and TRBJ2-5, reads NAGVMQNPRHLVRRRGQEARLRCSPMKGHSHVYWYRQLPEEGLKFMVYLQKENIIDESGMPKERFSAEFPKEGPSILRIQQVVRGDSAAYFCASSLQPRTGTGRETQYFGPGTRLLVL.

The rearrangement uses TRBV5-1 and TRBJ1-4. From germline, CDR1 is SGHRS and CDR2 YFSETQ. The CDR3 totals 16 residues. CDR3 amino acids: CASSAGRRATNEKLFF.

The chain employs TRBV7-2 and TRBJ2-7; TCRdb reports TRBD1, a call that lacks DNA to check it against. There are 14 residues in the CDR3. CDR1 is SGHTA, CDR2 FQGNSA, per germline. This chain's CDR3 is CASSSRTGTYEQYF. The full variable domain, completed using reference TRBV7-2 and TRBJ2-7, is GAGVSQSPSNKVTEKGKDVELRCDPISGHTALYWYRQSLGQGLEFLIYFQGNSAPDKSGLPSDRFSAERTGGSVSTLTIQRTQQEDSAVYLCASSSRTGTYEQYFGPGTRLTVT.

The chain joins TRBV2 to TRBJ1-1. Germline CDR1 SNHLY, CDR2 FYNNEI. The length of the CDR3 is 13 residues. CDR3 sequence: CASRTGLPTEAFF. Using reference TRBV2 and TRBJ1-1 for the parts outside the CDR3, the full variable domain is EPEVTQTPSHQVTQMGQEVILRCVPISNHLYFYWYRQILGQKVEFLVSFYNNEISEKSEIFDDQFSVERPDGSNFTLKIRSTKLEDSAMYFCASRTGLPTEAFFGQGTRLTVV.

The CDR3 spells CASSLAVLDTQYF. The chain uses TRBV27 and TRBJ2-3. The CDR3 contains 13 residues. The germline CDR1 and CDR2 sequences are MNHEY and SMNVEV (reference sequence).

This chain links TRBV29-1 with TRBJ2-1; the TCRdb D gene call, TRBD2, has no DNA to confirm it. The CDR3 covers 14 residues. Looked up from germline, CDR1 is SQVTM and CDR2 is ANQGSEA. CDR3 region: CSVLTSGRANEQFF.

CDR3 residues: CASSGGGLTEAFF. The J gene is TRBJ1-1, the V gene TRBV25-1; TCRdb reports TRBD1, a call that lacks DNA to check it against. Germline-derived CDR1 and CDR2 are MGHDK and SYGVNS. The CDR3 loop spans 13 amino acids.

The chain employs TRBV11-2 and TRBJ2-2; checking the TCRdb D call of TRBD2 is not possible without DNA. The length of the CDR3 is 18 residues. From germline, CDR1 is SGHAT and CDR2 FQNNGV. CDR3 loop: CASSLVPGRGPNTGELFF. Variable domain in full (rest from reference TRBV11-2 and TRBJ2-2): EAGVAQSPRYKIIEKRQSVAFWCNPISGHATLYWYQQILGQGPKLLIQFQNNGVVDDSQLPKDRFSAERLKGVDSTLKIQPAKLEDSAVYLCASSLVPGRGPNTGELFFGEGSRLTVL.

J is TRBJ1-1 and V is TRBV5-1; as DNA is missing, the TRBD1 call by TCRdb cannot be tested. The CDR3 length is 16 residues. CDR1 is SGHRS and CDR2 is YFSETQ in the germline V gene. The CDR3 loop reads CASSPGHTVMDTEAFF.

The gene calls are TRBV29-1 and TRBJ2-5. The CDR3 totals 14 residues. CDR1 and CDR2 from the germline V gene are SQVTM and ANQGSEA. The CDR3 here is CSVDPHRDKETQYF.

The chain links TRBV10-3 to TRBJ2-5; TCRdb proposes TRBD1, but this gene call is untestable without DNA. There are 14 residues in the CDR3. Per the germline V gene, CDR1 is ENHRY and CDR2 is SYGVKD. This chain's CDR3 is CAISGSGSEETQYF.

This chain uses TRBV4-3 with TRBJ2-5; absent DNA, TCRdb's TRBD2 call cannot be checked. Germline CDR1 and CDR2: LGHNA and YSLEER. The CDR3 is 15 amino acids. CDR3: CASSRGLAGTETQYF.

The gene calls are TRBV29-1 and TRBJ1-1; TCRdb reports TRBD1, a call that lacks DNA to check it against. Germline V lookup: CDR1 SQVTM, CDR2 ANQGSEA. The CDR3 covers 14 residues. This CDR3 reads CSVDRQGQNTEAFF.

J is TRBJ2-4 and V is TRBV27; TCRdb indicates TRBD1, and absent DNA this call remains unverified. Germline V gene lookup returns CDR1 MNHEY and CDR2 SMNVEV (reference sequence). The CDR3 is made up of 15 amino acids. CDR3 region: CASSSRQGFKNMQYF.

The chain recombines TRBV20-1 with TRBJ2-7; checking the TCRdb D call of TRBD1 is not possible without DNA. The CDR3 contains 13 residues. Germline-derived CDR1 and CDR2 are DFQATT and SNEGSKA (reference sequence). CDR3 sequence: CSAPGQVSYEQYF.

This chain connects TRBV7-2 to TRBJ1-6; TCRdb lists TRBD1, though no DNA is available to test this call. Germline values: CDR1 SGHTA, CDR2 FQGNSA. This CDR3 is built from 13 residues. CDR3 amino acids: CASSWTANSPLHF.

The chain combines TRBV4-2 with TRBJ2-1. This CDR3 has 14 residues. Germline V lookup: CDR1 LGHNA, CDR2 YNFKEQ. CDR3 amino acids: CASSHGGSYNEQFF.

The chain combines TRBV24-1 with TRBJ2-1. This CDR3 is built from 12 residues. Germline V CDR1 and CDR2: KGHDR, SFDVKD. The CDR3 sequence: CATSASHNEQFF.

The rearrangement links TRBV4-3 to TRBJ1-4. Germline V gene lookup returns CDR1 LGHNA and CDR2 YSLEER. The CDR3 consists of 15 residues. CDR3: CASSQDGWGSEKLFF.